This T cell receptor beta chain is from a study of naive and memory T cell subsets. The germline V and J ends were trimmed by 4 bases and 3 bases, with 19 bases remaining between them. This CDR3 has 16 residues. The SP2 primer and nested alpha and beta constant region primers amplified ligated cDNA in four rounds. One entry per CDR3 protein, called by TCRdb with MiXCR from the 5' RACE reads. This sample has 55,000 to 70,000 distinct CDR3 sequences, with around 7.3% found just once. The library had UMIs added by 3' ligation of an oligonucleotide to TCR cDNA. This chain joins TRBV12-3 or TRBV12-4 and TRBJ2-7; D not resolved. This clonotype originated in a male donor in good health. In nucleotides, the CDR3 is TGTGCCAGCAGTTCAAACCGGCCCCCGCTGGGCTACGAGCAGTACTTC. Its protein product is CASSSNRPPLGYEQYF.